This TCR beta chain was identified during a study of blood T cell repertoires in COVID-19. The wider study: Collection of acute and convalescent COVID-19 samples took place in the United States, Italy and Spain. Sources were T cells, B-cell-depleted T cells, or PBMCs; the material itself was cDNA or gDNA.

Germline V lookup: CDR1 ENHRY, CDR2 SYGVKD. The ends were cut back, 4 bases at V and 5 bases at J, with 6 bases in the middle. The CDR3 is made up of 12 amino acids. Original data processing: How many nucleated cells were present was estimated from reference gene primer amplification. Sequencing used immunoSEQ multiplex PCR; TCRdb keeps in-frame clones, though not all of them. V, J and clone size derive from that table, while D and trimming were established from the DNA sequence. The table records roughly 250,000 clones, more than 65% of them present only once. Sequencing was done on a sample of peripheral blood. The chain couples TRBV10-3 to TRBJ1-5, with D unclear. This TCR was sampled from a middle-aged woman with active or convalescent COVID-19. CDR3 in DNA: TGTGCCATCAGTGCCCCTGATCAGCCCCAGCATTTT. Its translation is CAISAPDQPQHF.